The 7 T cell receptor beta chains listed next were all sequenced from one sample in a study of blood T cell repertoires in COVID-19. Clones were sequenced by immunoSEQ multiplex PCR, and TCRdb holds only the in-frame ones, with some missing. The sample holds 140,000 or so clones, around 87% seen once. Material: peripheral blood. The receptors here all came from a human donor in a cohort sampled during active COVID-19.

The genes are TRBV27 and TRBJ1-1, with 7 nucleotides matching TRBD1. With V trimmed by 0 bases and J by 3 bases, 1 base remained unmatched. Germline V gene data show CDR1 as MNHEY and CDR2 as SMNVEV (reference sequence). The CDR3 loop spans 14 amino acids. The CDR3 bases are TGTGCCAGCAGTTTATCAGGGGGCTACACTGAAGCTTTCTTT. It translates to CASSLSGGYTEAFF.

The chain recombines TRBV28 with TRBJ2-7; TRBD2 matches at 7 bases. With V trimmed by 5 bases and J by 7 bases, 14 bases remained unmatched. Germline lookup yields CDR1 MDHEN and CDR2 SYDVKM. The CDR3 consists of 15 residues. The CDR3 DNA sequence: TGTGCCAGCAGTCTCCCGGAGCGGGGATTAGGGGAGCAGTACTTC. This translates into CASSLPERGLGEQYF.

The chain is built from TRBV5-5 and TRBJ2-7; the match to TRBD2 covers 12 bases. The trim removed 2 bases at V and 3 bases at J, leaving 3 bases unmatched. In germline, CDR1 is SGHKS, CDR2 YYEKEE (reference sequence). The CDR3 runs 15 residues. In nucleotides, the CDR3 is TGTGCCAGCAGCTTCCGGACTAGCGGGAACTACGAGCAGTACTTC. This gives the protein CASSFRTSGNYEQYF.

The CDR3 here is CASSLEGEAEAFF. The CDR3 nucleotides are TGTGCCAGCAGCTTAGAAGGGGAAGCTGAAGCTTTCTTT. The chain recombines TRBV7-2 with TRBJ1-1, with TRBD1 as a possible D gene (5 bases). With 1 base removed from V and 6 bases from J, the gap between germline ends came to 9 bases. There are 13 residues in the CDR3. The germline V gene has CDR1 SGHTA and CDR2 FQGNSA. Full variable domain (outside the CDR3, taken from reference TRBV7-2 and TRBJ1-1): GAGVSQSPSNKVTEKGKDVELRCDPISGHTALYWYRQSLGQGLEFLIYFQGNSAPDKSGLPSDRFSAERTGGSVSTLTIQRTQQEDSAVYLCASSLEGEAEAFFGQGTRLTVV.

The chain combines TRBV10-2 with TRBJ1-5; D gene uncertain. Looked up from germline, CDR1 is WSHSY and CDR2 is SAAADI. The ends were cut back, 3 bases at V and 4 bases at J, with 4 bases in the middle. CDR3 length: 12 residues. This CDR3 reads CASSDINQPQHF. CDR3 nucleotides: TGCGCCAGCAGTGATATTAATCAGCCCCAGCATTTT.

The J gene is TRBJ2-5, the V gene TRBV7-6; D is perhaps TRBD1 (5 bases). Trimming took 7 bases from V and 2 from J, leaving 14 bases between them. Germline V CDR1 and CDR2: SGHVS, FNYEAQ. The CDR3 extends over 14 amino acids. CDR3 sequence: CASISPQGQETQYF. DNA of the CDR3: TGTGCCAGCATCTCACCTCAGGGTCAAGAGACCCAGTACTTC.

This chain connects TRBV7-2 to TRBJ2-1, with 13 bases matching TRBD2. V lost 3 bases to trimming and J lost 6 bases; unmatched junction nucleotides: 5. The CDR3 totals 16 residues. Germline values: CDR1 SGHTA, CDR2 FQGNSA. This CDR3 reads CASSLTGTSGVNEQFF. For the CDR3, the DNA is TGTGCCAGCAGCTTGACAGGGACTAGCGGGGTCAATGAGCAGTTCTTC.